This T cell receptor beta chain was observed in a study of T cell responses to AZD1222 COVID-19 vaccine. The study's findings and limits: Close to half of all spike-specific TCRs reportedly target regions of the variants that are unmutated. Only a handful of AZD1222 recipients, several in all, had baseline seropositivity. White British people made up most donors, females outnumbered males, and clonal diversity was possibly underestimated.

Repertoires were generated with immunoSEQ multiplex PCR, while TCRdb's copy carries only in-frame clones and drops some. The sample includes some 110,000 clones, approximately 85% seen only once; the top ten take around 4.4%. The CDR3 spans 15 residues. The ends were cut back, 4 bases at V and 0 bases at J, with 12 bases in the middle. Germline CDR1 MNHEY, CDR2 SVGAGI. To note about this clone: Its antigen is undetermined.

This receptor was taken from an adult who received the AZD1222 COVID-19 vaccine. The material sequenced was peripheral blood, taken 28 days after the second AZD1222 dose. This chain connects TRBV6-5 to TRBJ1-1, with D maybe TRBD1 (5 bases). The CDR3 sequence is CASSSATVMNTEAFF. CDR3 in DNA: TGTGCCAGCAGTTCCGCGACAGTTATGAACACTGAAGCTTTCTTT.